The entry that follows covers one T cell receptor beta chain sequence. This sample is part of a study of blood T cell repertoires in COVID-19. Looking at the study overall: The United States, Italy and Spain provided the acute and convalescent COVID-19 samples. Sources were T cells, B-cell-depleted T cells, or PBMCs; the material itself was cDNA or gDNA.

With 7 bases clipped from V and 5 bases from J, the junction kept 13 bases outside the gene matches. The CDR3 is 14 amino acids. Germline V gene sequence: CDR1 SQVTM, CDR2 ANQGSEA. The participants were between about 18 and 95 years old and came from roughly 25 US areas. Categorization into cohorts depended on clinical history that participants reported. TCRdb's copy holds only in-frame clones and misses some; the assay was immunoSEQ multiplex PCR. The table includes some 510,000 clones, more than 75% detected once. The rearrangement uses TRBV29-1 and TRBJ1-1; 7 nucleotides align to TRBD1. Sequenced sample: PBMCs or T cells enriched from blood (not recorded which). This sequence was found in a woman between 40 and 50 years old who had recovered from COVID-19. CDR3 in amino acids: CSGGLPDRWTEAFF. CDR3 DNA: TGCAGCGGTGGCCTTCCGGACAGGTGGACTGAAGCTTTCTTT.